Below are 11 T cell receptor beta chains sequenced from a single sample in a study of breast tumors, draining lymph nodes, adjacent tissues. Using its own MiXCR run on the multiplex PCR reads, TCRdb lists one record per CDR3 protein. The sample lists 290,000 or so distinct CDR3 sequences; 30% to 35% were seen once. Axillary draining lymph nodes of breast cancer patients supplied the node samples. Sequencing used axillary lymph node tissue. The receptors were gathered from a female donor with breast cancer. Some clones in this sample may be carry-over from other donors' samples.

This clonotype appeared many times. CDR3: CASSPGGLSPFGYTF. The CDR3 nucleotides read TGTGCCAGCAGCCCAGGCGGTTTATCCCCCTTTGGCTACACCTTC. The chain recombines TRBV11-3 with TRBJ1-2; D gene uncertain. This CDR3 region has 15 residues. CDR1 and CDR2 from the germline V gene are SGHNT and YENEEA. Trimming shortened V by 5 bases and J by 7 bases, and 20 bases separated the two germline ends. Full variable domain (remainder filled in from reference TRBV11-3 and TRBJ1-2): EAGVVQSPRYKIIEKKQPVAFWCNPISGHNTLYWYLQNLGQGPELLIRYENEEAVDDSQLPKDRFSAERLKGVDSTLKIQPAELGDSAVYLCASSPGGLSPFGYTFGSGTRLTVV.

This clonotype was counted at least ten times. The chain uses TRBV6-2 or TRBV6-3 and TRBJ2-5; 10 nucleotides align to TRBD1. Germline V gene sequence: CDR1 MNHEY, CDR2 SVGEGT. J was trimmed by 4 bases and V by 5 bases; bases with no gene match: 4. This CDR3 region has 14 residues. Written as DNA, the CDR3 is TGTGCCAGCAGTCGCGGGACAGGGGTAGAGACCCAGTACTTC. Amino acids: CASSRGTGVETQYF.

This clonotype was seen only a few times. The chain couples TRBV12-3 or TRBV12-4 to TRBJ2-2; 13 bases match TRBD2. The CDR3 sequence is 16 residues long. V was clipped by 7 bases and J by 4 bases; unmatched bases: 6. This CDR3 is CASKELAGGPTGELFF. The CDR3 DNA is TGTGCCAGCAAAGAACTAGCGGGAGGGCCCACCGGGGAGCTGTTTTTT.

This clonotype was observed at least ten times. V is TRBV29-1 and J is TRBJ2-4; D is ambiguous. V lost 2 bases to trimming and J lost 0 bases, with 2 bases between them. The V gene's germline CDR1 is SQVTM and CDR2 ANQGSEA. The CDR3 runs 12 residues. The CDR3 nucleotides are TGCAGCGTTGAACTAGCCAAAAACATTCAGTACTTC. Translating it yields CSVELAKNIQYF.

The V call is TRBV18, the J call TRBJ1-2; tentative D call: TRBD1 (5 bases). The ends were cut back, 2 bases at V and 1 base at J, with 11 bases in the middle. The V gene's germline CDR1 is KGHSH and CDR2 LQKENI. This CDR3 region has 15 residues. CDR3 in DNA: TGTGCCAGCTCACCAACCCGACAGATTAACTATGGCTACACCTTC. Its translation is CASSPTRQINYGYTF.

This clonotype turned up a few times. The chain couples TRBV6-2 or TRBV6-3 to TRBJ2-1; 8 bases match TRBD1. J gave up 5 bases and V 7 bases, and 4 bases lay outside the gene matches. The CDR3 runs to 13 residues. Germline V lookup: CDR1 MNHEY, CDR2 SVGEGT. In nucleotides, the CDR3 is TGTGCCAGCACCGGGACAGGCAACAATGAGCAGTTCTTC. This gives the protein CASTGTGNNEQFF.

This clonotype has ten or more counts. This chain links TRBV20-1 with TRBJ2-1; weak D call: TRBD2 (6 bases). This CDR3 spans 14 amino acids. Germline lookup yields CDR1 DFQATT and CDR2 SNEGSKA (reference sequence). With 3 bases removed from V and 3 bases from J, the gap between germline ends came to 12 bases. The CDR3 region is CSARDGSVYNEQFF. The CDR3 nucleotides are TGCAGTGCTAGGGACGGGAGCGTCTACAATGAGCAGTTCTTC.

This clonotype was counted many times. V gene TRBV20-1 combines with J gene TRBJ1-2; 7 bases agree with TRBD1. The V and J ends lost 1 base and 4 bases, in that order; junction bases with no gene match: 6. Germline values: CDR1 DFQATT, CDR2 SNEGSKA (reference sequence). The CDR3 sequence is 14 residues long. The CDR3 loop is CSARGDRETYGYTF. The DNA for the CDR3 is TGCAGTGCTAGAGGTGACAGGGAAACCTATGGCTACACCTTC.

The table lists this clonotype with a few counts. The rearrangement links TRBV3-1 to TRBJ1-2; 7 bases line up with TRBD1. V lost 1 base, J lost 3 bases, and 8 bases stayed unmatched. The CDR3 has 16 residues. CDR1 is LGHDT and CDR2 is YNNKEL in the germline V gene (reference sequence). CDR3 sequence reads: CASSQAVQGDHYGYTF. As DNA, the CDR3 is TGTGCCAGCAGCCAAGCGGTGCAGGGGGATCACTATGGCTACACCTTC.

This clonotype was counted between two and nine times. This may arise from a read error, as a much more abundant clone is one base away. The V gene is TRBV4-1, the J gene TRBJ2-2, with 7 positions matching TRBD1. The germline V gene encodes CDR1 MGHRA and CDR2 YSYEKL. This CDR3 is 14 amino acids long. CDR3 amino acids: CASSRGTATGELVF. The CDR3 region has the DNA TGCGCCAGCAGCCGAGGGACAGCTACCGGGGAGCTGGTTTTT.

This clonotype was counted ten times or more. The rearrangement joins TRBV15 to TRBJ1-6; 8 nucleotides line up with TRBD1. This CDR3 region has 13 residues. V shed 5 bases and J 10 bases; nucleotides not matched to a gene: 4. Per germline, CDR1 LNHNV and CDR2 YYDKDF (reference sequence). The CDR3 reads CATSPRGQSPLHF. CDR3 DNA: TGTGCCACCAGCCCCAGGGGGCAGTCACCCCTCCACTTT. Supplemented by reference TRBV15 and TRBJ1-6, the full variable domain reads DAMVIQNPRYQVTQFGKPVTLSCSQTLNHNVMYWYQQKSSQAPKLLFHYYDKDFNNEADTPDNFQSRRPNTSFCFLDIRSPGLGDTAMYLCATSPRGQSPLHFGNGTRLTVT.